Here is one T cell receptor (beta chain) with its context. What it binds is not known. Germline assignment: CDR1 SGHVS and CDR2 FNYEAQ. The CDR3 is 15 residues long. J was trimmed by 3 bases and V by 5 bases; bases with no gene match: 6. In the PCR, 60 Vbeta and 13 Jbeta primers were used. Using immunoSEQ multiplex PCR, the repertoire was profiled, and TCRdb retains in-frame clones only, with some absent. Of about 78,000 clones listed, around 70% are singletons. The sample belongs to a study of cytomegalovirus exposure and HLA in healthy donors. Study-level results: A later analysis revealed that TCR association rates differed between HLA loci, peaking at DRB1 and bottoming out at HLA-C. Later examination showed HLA-associated TCR beta chains had greater clonal expansion than equally common others.

V is TRBV7-6 and J is TRBJ2-7; 11 bases map to TRBD2. The material sequenced was PBMCs. The TCR was taken from a woman in her thirties or forties in good health and CMV-seropositive. Here the CDR3 reads CASSPKGLADYEQYF. Here the CDR3 DNA reads TGTGCCAGCAGCCCGAAGGGACTAGCGGACTACGAGCAGTACTTC.